This T cell receptor beta chain was found in a study of blood T cell repertoires in COVID-19. The authors' processing: Reference gene primer amplification yielded estimated nucleated cell counts. Libraries were prepared by immunoSEQ multiplex PCR; TCRdb keeps only in-frame clonotypes and omits some of them. V and J calls and clone size are given by that table; D and trimming were obtained from the DNA. The repertoire includes 470,000 or so clones, 70% to 90% of them detected once, and about 2% sits in the top ten. V lost 4 bases to trimming and J lost 8 bases, with 6 bases between them. The CDR3 is 11 residues long. Germline loops: CDR1 SNHLY, CDR2 FYNNEI.

This chain connects TRBV2 to TRBJ2-1; D unresolved. This receptor was taken from a woman under 30 with acute COVID-19. Sequenced: PBMCs or T cells enriched from blood (not recorded which). The CDR3 sequence is CASSVTDEQFF. In DNA form, the CDR3 reads TGTGCCAGCAGTGTAACGGATGAGCAGTTCTTC.